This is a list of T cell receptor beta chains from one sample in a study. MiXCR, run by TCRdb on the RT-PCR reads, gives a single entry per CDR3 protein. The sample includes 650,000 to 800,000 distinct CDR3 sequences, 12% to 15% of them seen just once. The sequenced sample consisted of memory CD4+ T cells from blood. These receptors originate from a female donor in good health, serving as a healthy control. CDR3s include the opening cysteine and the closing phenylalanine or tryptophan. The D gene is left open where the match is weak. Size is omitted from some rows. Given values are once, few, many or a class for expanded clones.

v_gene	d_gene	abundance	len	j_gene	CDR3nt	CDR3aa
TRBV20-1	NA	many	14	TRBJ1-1	TGCAGTGCTAGTGCCCCAGGACGGAGCACTGAAGCTTTCTTT	CSASAPGRSTEAFF
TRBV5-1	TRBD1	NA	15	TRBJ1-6	TGCGCCAGCAGCTTGGACAGGGGGCACAATTCACCCCTCCACTTT	CASSLDRGHNSPLHF
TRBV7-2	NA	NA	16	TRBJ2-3	TGTGCCAGCAGCCCTCGGGTGTGGGGGGCGGGAGATACGCAGTATTTT	CASSPRVWGAGDTQYF
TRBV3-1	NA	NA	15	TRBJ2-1	TGTGCCAGCAGCCAAGATACTAGGATATACAATGAGCAGTTCTTC	CASSQDTRIYNEQFF
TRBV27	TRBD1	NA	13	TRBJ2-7	TGTGCCAGCAGTCCGCGGACAGGCCACGAGCAGTACTTC	CASSPRTGHEQYF
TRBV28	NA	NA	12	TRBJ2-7	TGTGCCAGCAGTTTTCGTGGCCGCGAGCAGTACTTC	CASSFRGREQYF
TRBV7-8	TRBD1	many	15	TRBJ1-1	TGTGCCAGCAGCTCCCGACAGGGCCCGAACACTGAAGCTTTCTTT	CASSSRQGPNTEAFF
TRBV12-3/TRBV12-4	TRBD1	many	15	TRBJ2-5	TGTGCCAGCAGTTATGGGACAGGGAGAGGAGAGACCCAGTACTTC	CASSYGTGRGETQYF
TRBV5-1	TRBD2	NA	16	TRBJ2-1	TGCGCCAGCAGCTTGGGAGATAGCGGGGGGTTCAATGAGCAGTTCTTC	CASSLGDSGGFNEQFF
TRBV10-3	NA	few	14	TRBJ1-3	TGTGCCATCAGAGGGGGAGTTACTGGAAACACCATATATTTT	CAIRGGVTGNTIYF
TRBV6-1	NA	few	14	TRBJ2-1	TGTGCCAGCATCGTTGAATCAGGGGCTTTTGAGCAGTTCTTC	CASIVESGAFEQFF
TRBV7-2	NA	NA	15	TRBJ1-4	TGTGCCAGCAGCCCGCTGGGCAGGGAGAATGAAAAACTGTTTTTT	CASSPLGRENEKLFF
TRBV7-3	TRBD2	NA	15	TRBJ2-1	TGTGCCAGCAGCCATACTAGCGGGGAGGGTAGAGAGCAGTTCTTC	CASSHTSGEGREQFF
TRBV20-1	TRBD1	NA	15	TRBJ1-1	TGCAGTGCTGATGACAGGGGGCTAGGAAACACTGAAGCTTTCTTT	CSADDRGLGNTEAFF
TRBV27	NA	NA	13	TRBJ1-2	TGTGCCAGCAGTTTCGTACAGGGTAATGGCTACACCTTC	CASSFVQGNGYTF
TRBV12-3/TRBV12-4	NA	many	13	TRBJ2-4	TGTGCCAGCAGTTTCAGCTCCAAAAACATTCAGTACTTC	CASSFSSKNIQYF
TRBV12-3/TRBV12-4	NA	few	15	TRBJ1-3	TGTGCCAGCAGAGAGTTTGGGGGAATTGGAAACACCATATATTTT	CASREFGGIGNTIYF
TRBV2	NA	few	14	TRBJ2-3	TGTGCCACTAGGGACCAATCTAGCACAGATACGCAGTATTTT	CATRDQSSTDTQYF
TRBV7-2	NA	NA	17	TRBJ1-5	TGTGCCAGCAGCTTTTCCCTTCGACCACATAGCAATCAGCCCCAGCATTTT	CASSFSLRPHSNQPQHF
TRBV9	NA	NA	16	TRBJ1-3	TGTGCCAGCAGCGTGGGAGCCGAGAGCTCTGGAAACACCATATATTTT	CASSVGAESSGNTIYF
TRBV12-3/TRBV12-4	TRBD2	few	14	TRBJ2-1	TGTGCCAGCACTAGCGGGGGGGTTTACAATGAGCAGTTCTTC	CASTSGGVYNEQFF
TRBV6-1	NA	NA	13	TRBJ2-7	TGTGCCAGCAGGGAGGGTGTTAGTTACGAGCAGTACTTC	CASREGVSYEQYF
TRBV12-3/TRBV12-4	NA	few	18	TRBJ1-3	TGTGCCAGCAGTGGGGTCTACGGGGGATTAAGCTCTGGAAACACCATATATTTT	CASSGVYGGLSSGNTIYF
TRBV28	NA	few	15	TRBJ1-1	TGTGCCAGCAGCCTCAGACGGGACCTGAACACTGAAGCTTTCTTT	CASSLRRDLNTEAFF
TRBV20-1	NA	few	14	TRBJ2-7	TGCAGTGCTAGAGATCCCGGAGGAGCCTACGAGCAGTACTTC	CSARDPGGAYEQYF
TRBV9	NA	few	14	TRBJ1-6	TGTGCCAGCAGCCCCGGGGCCGGTAATTCACCCCTCCACTTT	CASSPGAGNSPLHF
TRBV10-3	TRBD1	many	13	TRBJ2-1	TGTGCCATCAGTGAGTCGACAGGGCATGAGCAGTTCTTC	CAISESTGHEQFF
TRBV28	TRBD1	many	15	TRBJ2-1	TGTGCCAGCAGTTTACGGGACAGGGTCTACAATGAGCAGTTCTTC	CASSLRDRVYNEQFF
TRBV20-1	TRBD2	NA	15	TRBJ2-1	TGCAGTGCGCCTAGCCTAGCGGGAGGTTACAATGAGCAGTTCTTC	CSAPSLAGGYNEQFF
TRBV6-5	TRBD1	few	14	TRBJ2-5	TGTGCCAGCAGTTACTACTCCGGGGACAGTGGCCAGTACTTC	CASSYYSGDSGQYF
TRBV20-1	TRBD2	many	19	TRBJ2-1	TGCAGTGCAAAGAGCCCGGGACTAGCGGACCTAAGGGGCTACAATGAGCAGTTCTTC	CSAKSPGLADLRGYNEQFF
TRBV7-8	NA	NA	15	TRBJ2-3	TGTGCCAGCAGCTCCAGGGTTGGCGGCGCAGATACGCAGTATTTT	CASSSRVGGADTQYF
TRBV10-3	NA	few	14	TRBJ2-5	TGTGCCATCAGCCTACAGGGTCAGGGAGAGACCCAGTACTTC	CAISLQGQGETQYF
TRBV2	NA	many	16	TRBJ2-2	TGTGCCAGCAGTGTCGCAGATTTACTGAACACCGGGGAGCTGTTTTTT	CASSVADLLNTGELFF
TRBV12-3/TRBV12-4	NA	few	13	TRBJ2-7	TGTGCCACTACGGAGGGTTGGGGCTACGAGCAGTACTTC	CATTEGWGYEQYF
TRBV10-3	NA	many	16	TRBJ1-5	TGTGCCATCAGTACGCAGGGATCAGGGAGCAATCAGCCCCAGCATTTT	CAISTQGSGSNQPQHF
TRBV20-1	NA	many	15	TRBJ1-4	TGCAGTGCTAGAGATCGGGGTTCAACTAATGAAAAACTGTTTTTT	CSARDRGSTNEKLFF
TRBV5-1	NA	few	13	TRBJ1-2	TGCGCCAGCAGCGAAGCCGGGACGCGTGGCTACACCTTC	CASSEAGTRGYTF
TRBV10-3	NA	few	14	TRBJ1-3	TGTGCCATCAGTGCCACCAAGCTTGGAAACACCATATATTTT	CAISATKLGNTIYF
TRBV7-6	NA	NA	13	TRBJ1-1	TGTGCCAGCAGTAAAAACAGGGATACTGAAGCTTTCTTT	CASSKNRDTEAFF
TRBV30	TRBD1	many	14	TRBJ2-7	TGTGCCTGGGCTCCGGGACAGGGGAGGAACGAGCAGTACTTC	CAWAPGQGRNEQYF